This entry concerns a single TCR beta chain. Its antigen remains unknown. The entry originates in a study of OX40 agonist ivuxolimab in advanced cancers. Turning to the study itself: Melanoma, hepatocellular carcinoma, head and neck or renal cell cancer occurred in dose-escalation patients. Study findings and constraints: Some of the lowest clonal expansion was seen in partial responders at 0.1-3.0 mg/kg. On average, a greater number of expanded clones characterised CD8+ T cells relative to CD4+.

Assay used: immunoSEQ multiplex PCR; TCRdb lists only in-frame clones, some missing. Seen here are approximately 68,000 clones, roughly 86% observed once, and the top ten hold 0.6% to 0.8%. The trim removed 2 bases at V and 0 bases at J, leaving 1 base unmatched. Germline CDR1 is SGHRS and CDR2 is YFSETQ. This CDR3 is 15 amino acids long. The chain joins TRBV5-1 to TRBJ1-4, with TRBD1 matching over 7 bases. The clonotype comes from an adult with an advanced solid tumor such as melanoma, head and neck, liver or kidney cancer. This sample comprised CD4+ or CD8+ T cells sorted from blood, obtained in a trial of the OX40 agonist ivuxolimab. CDR3 protein: CASSFTGATNEKLFF. CDR3 nucleotides: TGCGCCAGCAGCTTCACAGGGGCAACTAATGAAAAACTGTTTTTT.